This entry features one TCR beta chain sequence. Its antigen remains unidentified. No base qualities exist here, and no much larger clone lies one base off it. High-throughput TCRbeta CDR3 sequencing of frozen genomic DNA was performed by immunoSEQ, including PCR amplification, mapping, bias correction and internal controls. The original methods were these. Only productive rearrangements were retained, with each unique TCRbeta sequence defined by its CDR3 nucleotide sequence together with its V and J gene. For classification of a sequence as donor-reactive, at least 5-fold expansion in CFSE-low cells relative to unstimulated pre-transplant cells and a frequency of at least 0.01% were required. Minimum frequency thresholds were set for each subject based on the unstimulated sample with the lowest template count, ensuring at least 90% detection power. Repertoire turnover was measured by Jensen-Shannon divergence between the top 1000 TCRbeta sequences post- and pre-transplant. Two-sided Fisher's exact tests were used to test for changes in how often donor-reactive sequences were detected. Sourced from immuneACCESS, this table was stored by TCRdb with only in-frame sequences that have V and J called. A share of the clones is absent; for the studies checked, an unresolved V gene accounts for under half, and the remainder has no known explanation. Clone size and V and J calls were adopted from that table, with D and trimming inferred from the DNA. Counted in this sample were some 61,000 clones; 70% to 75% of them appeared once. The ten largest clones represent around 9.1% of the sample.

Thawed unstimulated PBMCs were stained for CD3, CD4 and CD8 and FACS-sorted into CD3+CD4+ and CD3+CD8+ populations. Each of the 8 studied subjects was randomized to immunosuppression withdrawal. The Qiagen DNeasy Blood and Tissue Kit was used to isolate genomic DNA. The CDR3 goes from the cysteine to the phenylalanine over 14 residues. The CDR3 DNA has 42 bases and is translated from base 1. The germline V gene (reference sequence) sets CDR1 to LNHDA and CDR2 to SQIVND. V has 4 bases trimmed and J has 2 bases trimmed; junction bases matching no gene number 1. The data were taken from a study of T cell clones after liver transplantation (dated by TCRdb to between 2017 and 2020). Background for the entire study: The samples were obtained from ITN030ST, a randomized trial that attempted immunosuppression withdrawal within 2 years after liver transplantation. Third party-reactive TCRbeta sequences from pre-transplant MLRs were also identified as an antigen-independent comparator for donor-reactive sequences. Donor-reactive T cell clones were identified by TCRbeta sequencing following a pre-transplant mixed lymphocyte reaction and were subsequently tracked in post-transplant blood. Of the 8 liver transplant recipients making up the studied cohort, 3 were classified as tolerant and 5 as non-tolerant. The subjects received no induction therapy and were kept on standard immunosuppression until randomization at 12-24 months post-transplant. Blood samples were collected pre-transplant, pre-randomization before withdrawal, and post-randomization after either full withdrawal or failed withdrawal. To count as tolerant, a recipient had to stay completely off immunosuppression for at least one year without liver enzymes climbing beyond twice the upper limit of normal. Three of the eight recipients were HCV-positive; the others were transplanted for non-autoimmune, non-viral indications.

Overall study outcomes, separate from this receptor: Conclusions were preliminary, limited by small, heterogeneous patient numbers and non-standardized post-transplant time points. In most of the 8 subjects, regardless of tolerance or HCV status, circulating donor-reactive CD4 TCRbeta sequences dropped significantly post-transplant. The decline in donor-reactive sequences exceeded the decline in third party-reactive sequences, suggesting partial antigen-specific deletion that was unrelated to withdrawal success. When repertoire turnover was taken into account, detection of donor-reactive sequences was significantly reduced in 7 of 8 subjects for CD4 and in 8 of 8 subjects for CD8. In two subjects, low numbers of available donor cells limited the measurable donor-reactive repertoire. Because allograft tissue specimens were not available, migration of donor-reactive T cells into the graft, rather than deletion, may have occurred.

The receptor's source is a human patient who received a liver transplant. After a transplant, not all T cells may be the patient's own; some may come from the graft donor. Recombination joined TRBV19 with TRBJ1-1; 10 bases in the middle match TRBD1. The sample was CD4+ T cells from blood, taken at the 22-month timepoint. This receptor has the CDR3 CASSRDRGNTEAFF. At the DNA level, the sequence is TGTGCCAGTAGTAGGGACAGGGGAAACACTGAAGCTTTCTTT.